These T cell receptor delta chains were read from a single sample in a study of gamma-delta chains in newborns, infants, children. TCRdb re-called clones from the reads via CATT. In the table there are about 5,000 delta-chain clones, around 3% of which are singletons. Sequencing was done on a sample of blood. The origin of the receptors is a child who was a newborn, infant or young child, either healthy, febrile or measles-vaccinated (not recorded which). CDR3s leave out the opening cysteine and the closing phenylalanine or tryptophan.

J: TRDJ3
V: TRDV2
CDR3: ACDSWVPSWDTRQMF

J: TRDJ1
V: TRDV1
CDR3: ALGPGGWGNPLYTDKLI

J: TRDJ3
V: TRDV2
CDR3: ACDTVTGSWDTRQMF

J: TRDJ2
V: TRDV2
CDR3: ACDVLGDTRTAQLF

J: TRDJ2
V: TRDV2
CDR3: ACDSLYWGALTAQLF

J: TRDJ1
V: TRDV1
CDR3: ALGEPPSFPAWIPSNKLI

J: TRDJ3
V: TRDV2
CDR3: ACDLLGDRSWDTRQMF

J: TRDJ3
V: TRDV2
CDR3: ACDTVGDLSSWDTRQMF

J: TRDJ1
V: TRDV2
CDR3: ACDTVPPLLGDTGDKLI

J: TRDJ3
V: TRDV2
CDR3: ACDKVLGDTSSWDTRQMF

J: TRDJ1
V: TRDV1
CDR3: ALGEISTGGYGRTDKLI

J: TRDJ2
V: TRDV2
CDR3: ACDSLAGGHGALTAQLF

J: TRDJ1
V: TRDV2
CDR3: ACDTGRDTDKLI

J: TRDJ3
V: TRDV2
CDR3: ACDTVTGGYSWDTRQMF

J: TRDJ3
V: TRDV2
CDR3: ACDNAGGSWDTRQMF

J: TRDJ1
V: TRDV1
CDR3: ALGELAVGGYAGTDKLI

J: TRDJ3
V: TRDV2
CDR3: ACDTLGDNSWDTRQMF

J: TRDJ2
V: TRDV2
CDR3: ACDTLGGDTAQLF

J: TRDJ3
V: TRDV3
CDR3: AFTGGYYRDTRQMF